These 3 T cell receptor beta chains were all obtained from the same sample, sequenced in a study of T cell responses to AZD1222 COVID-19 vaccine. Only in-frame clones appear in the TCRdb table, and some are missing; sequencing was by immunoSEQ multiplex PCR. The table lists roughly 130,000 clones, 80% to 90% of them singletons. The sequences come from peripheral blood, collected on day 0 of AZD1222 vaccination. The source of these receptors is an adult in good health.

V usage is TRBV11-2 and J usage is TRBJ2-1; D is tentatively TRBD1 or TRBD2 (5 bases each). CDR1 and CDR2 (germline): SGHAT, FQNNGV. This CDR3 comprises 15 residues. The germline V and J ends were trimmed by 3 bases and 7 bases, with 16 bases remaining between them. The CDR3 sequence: CASSLRRERGNEQFF. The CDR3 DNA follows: TGTGCCAGCAGCTTGCGCAGGGAAAGAGGGAATGAGCAGTTCTTC.

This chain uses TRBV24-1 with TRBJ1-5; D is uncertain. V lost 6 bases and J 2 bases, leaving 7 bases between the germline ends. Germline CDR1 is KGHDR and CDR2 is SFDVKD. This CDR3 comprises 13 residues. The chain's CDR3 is CATSRQGNQPQHF. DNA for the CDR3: TGTGCCACCAGTAGACAAGGCAATCAGCCCCAGCATTTT.

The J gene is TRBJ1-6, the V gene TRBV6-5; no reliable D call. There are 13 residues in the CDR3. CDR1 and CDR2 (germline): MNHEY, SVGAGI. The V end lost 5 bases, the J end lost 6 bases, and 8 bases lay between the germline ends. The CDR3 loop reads CASSPRTNSPLHF. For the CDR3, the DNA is TGTGCCAGCAGTCCCAGGACTAATTCACCCCTCCACTTT.